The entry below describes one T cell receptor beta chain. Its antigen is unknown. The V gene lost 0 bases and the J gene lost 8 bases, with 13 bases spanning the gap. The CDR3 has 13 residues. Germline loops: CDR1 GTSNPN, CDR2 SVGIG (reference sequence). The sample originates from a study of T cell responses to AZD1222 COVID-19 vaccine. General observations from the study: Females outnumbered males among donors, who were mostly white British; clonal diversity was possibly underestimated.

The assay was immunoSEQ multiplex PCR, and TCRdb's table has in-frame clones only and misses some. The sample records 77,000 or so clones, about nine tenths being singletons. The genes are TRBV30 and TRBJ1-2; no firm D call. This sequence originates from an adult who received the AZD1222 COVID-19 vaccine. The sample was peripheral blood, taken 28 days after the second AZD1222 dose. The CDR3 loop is CAWSVGRVGGYTF. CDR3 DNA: TGTGCCTGGAGTGTGGGGAGGGTGGGCGGCTACACCTTC.